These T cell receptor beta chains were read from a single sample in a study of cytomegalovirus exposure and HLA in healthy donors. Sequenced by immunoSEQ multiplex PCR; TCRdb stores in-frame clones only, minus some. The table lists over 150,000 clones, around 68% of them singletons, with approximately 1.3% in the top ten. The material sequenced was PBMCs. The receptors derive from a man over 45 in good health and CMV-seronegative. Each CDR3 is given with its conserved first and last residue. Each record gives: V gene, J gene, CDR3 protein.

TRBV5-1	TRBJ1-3	CASSEGGYGNTIYF
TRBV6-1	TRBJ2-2	CAGRDRGYTGELFF
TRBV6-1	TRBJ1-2	CASSDWTGPNYGYTF
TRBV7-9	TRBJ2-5	CASSLVVAAETQYF
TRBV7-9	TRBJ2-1	CASSRVRSSYNEQFF
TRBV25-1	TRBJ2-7	CASSPKQGPLDEQYF
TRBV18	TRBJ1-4	CASSGREGEKLFF
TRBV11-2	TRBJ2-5	CASSRDRGLETQYF
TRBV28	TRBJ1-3	CASRRQGIVSGNTIYF
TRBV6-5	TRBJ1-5	CASRPGLGNQPQHF
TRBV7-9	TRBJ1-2	CASSETGANYGYTF
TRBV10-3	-	CAISESAAPYEQYF
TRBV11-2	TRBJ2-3	CASSLRGRADTQYF
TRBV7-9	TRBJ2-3	CASSDLAGGHTDTQYF
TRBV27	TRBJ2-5	CASSLLRQETQYF
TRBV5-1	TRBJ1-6	CASSLVQPGENSPLHF
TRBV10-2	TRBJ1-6	CASTGGTGNSPLHF
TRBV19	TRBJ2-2	CASLRGTQSTGELFF
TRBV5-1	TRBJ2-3	CASSPRGNTQYF
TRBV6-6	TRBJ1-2	CASSPGTGGRLGYTF
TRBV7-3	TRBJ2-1	CASSEEGTSSYNEQFF
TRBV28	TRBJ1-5	CASSLQGPGQPQHF
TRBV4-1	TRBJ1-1	CASSREGQTSDTEAFF
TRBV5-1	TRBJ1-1	CASSLITGGVIGGTEAFF
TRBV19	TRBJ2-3	CASSMGAGLTDTQYF
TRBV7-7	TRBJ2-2	CASSALVFGELFF
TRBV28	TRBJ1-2	CASIDRGRAYGYTF
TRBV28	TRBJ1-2	CASSRGGTGGIYGYTF
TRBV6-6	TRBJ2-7	CASSYRDSSYEQYF
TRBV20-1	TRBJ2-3	CSAIGADTQYF
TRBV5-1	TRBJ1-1	CASSRDRNTEAFF
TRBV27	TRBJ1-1	CASSRYPTGWMTEAFF
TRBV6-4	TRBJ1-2	CASAETGWGYGYTF
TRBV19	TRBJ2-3	CASSPRTSGVGTDTQYF
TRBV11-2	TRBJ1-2	CASSVQFQGAGYTF
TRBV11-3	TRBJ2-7	CASSPGQGVEQYF
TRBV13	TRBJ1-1	CASLKGTGNLNTEAFF
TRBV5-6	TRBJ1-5	CASSLRGGLQPQHF
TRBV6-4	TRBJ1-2	CASRPIPGYGYTF
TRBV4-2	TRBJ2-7	CASSLSLAGGRNEQYF
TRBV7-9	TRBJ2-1	CASSFSGAGGSYNEQFF
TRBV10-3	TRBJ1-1	CAITRQGSNTEAFF
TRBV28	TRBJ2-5	CASSLLLAGGQETQYF
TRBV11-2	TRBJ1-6	CASSLDVRGLSSSYNSPLHF
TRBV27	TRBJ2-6	CASSSSTVSGANVLTF
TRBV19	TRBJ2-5	CASSKTSDETQYF
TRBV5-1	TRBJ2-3	CASSVGRGGTDTQYF
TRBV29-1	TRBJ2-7	CSVLRDRDYEQYF
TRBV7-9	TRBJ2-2	CASSPPWAANTGELFF